This TCR beta chain was sequenced during a study of tumor-infiltrating lymphocytes in primary liver carcinoma (dated by TCRdb to 2016 to 2017). Background for the entire study: Hepatocellular carcinoma (four) or combined HCC and intrahepatic cholangiocarcinoma (one) was present in the five patients, who were three men and two women aged 30 to 69 years. The tumors of the five patients were staged as T1-T3 N0M0, with maximum diameters ranging from about 4 to 11 cm. Each sample produced about 3.65 to 7.5 million productive TCRbeta reads, and read depth showed no significant difference between tissue types. TCRbeta repertoire sequencing, expression microarrays and whole-exome sequencing were combined in the study across five regions of each liver tumor, with adjacent normal tissue and blood also included. A total of some 35 specimens from 5 patients underwent TCRbeta repertoire sequencing, comprising roughly 25 tumor regions, 5 adjacent noncancerous liver tissues and 5 peripheral blood samples. To link TCRbeta repertoire diversity to the local molecular phenotype, the roughly 24 tumor region samples were profiled with Agilent mRNA microarrays. Reproducibility between technical replicate repertoires was high, with correlation coefficients above 0.95 and mean shared-clone rates roughly 0.91. The research as a whole found: Because only the TCR beta chain was sequenced and unpaired alpha chains were not captured, true repertoire diversity is likely underestimated. Only about 8-24% of top clones were present in all five regions of a tumor, suggesting spatial heterogeneity of tumor-infiltrating T cells. Repertoire overlap was found to be higher between tumor regions (mean roughly 35%) than between tumor-adjacent (approximately 17%) or tumor-blood (around 14%) pairs, consistent with antigen-driven expansion. Since the samples were bulk and unsorted, there was no way to compare CD4+ and CD8+ T cell repertoires. Only 4 to 6 patients were included in the study, and the authors note that the findings should be validated in a larger study. The top 250 clones made up a significantly larger repertoire fraction in tumors than in blood (p = 0.039).

Total RNA and DNA were co-extracted without cell sorting from roughly 20-30 mg of bulk tissue using the AllPrep DNA/RNA mini kit. Surgical resection was performed in China between 2015 and early 2016 on about 5 patients with histopathologically diagnosed primary liver carcinoma. Patients had chronic HBV infection and were treatment-naive at sampling. Five spatially separated regions were sampled from each tumor: the superior, inferior, left-lateral and right-lateral poles, plus the tumor centre. Histological examination found more than 85% viable tumor cells in every tumor sample. Each fresh piece of tumor and adjacent tissue was cut in two, with one half stored in RNAlater at -80 degrees C and the other half sent for histology. Using a constant-region primer and ProtoScript II reverse transcriptase, TCRbeta-specific cDNA was reverse-transcribed from about 0.45 ug total RNA. The TCRbeta libraries were prepared through three rounds of nested multiplex PCR following a slightly modified ARM-PCR procedure. Multiplex TRBV1-TRBV30 forward primers and a Cbeta reverse primer were used in the first two PCR rounds, each of which was run for around 10 cycles. Sample barcodes and Illumina adapters were added in a final 25-cycle PCR using Deep VentR polymerase. Before sequencing, amplicons of 200-500 bp were purified from gel using a QIAquick gel extraction kit. An Illumina HiSeq 2500 was used to sequence the TCRbeta amplicons, generating 250-bp paired-end reads. As for how the authors treated the data: To recover full CDR3 sequences, reads were quality-trimmed using Trimmomatic v0.33 and paired reads were then merged using FLASH v1.2.11. V, D and J germline segments were assigned to the rearranged TCRbeta sequences by MiGEC v1.2.1b. VDJtools v1.0.0 computed clonotype statistics and Shannon-Wiener diversity indices. To cut down on sampling bias, every analysis after diversity analysis relied on just the 250 most abundant clonotypes from each sample. TCRdb reprocessed the public reads (quality trimming at Q25 with fastp, clone calling with MiXCR) and kept in-frame beta chains. Rows with one shared CDR3 protein collapse into an entry with the most common genes and DNA. V and J calls and clone size were set by TCRdb, not the authors. The sample table lists 90,000 to 150,000 distinct CDR3 sequences, roughly 69% of them with a count of one. Roughly a tenth of the sample is held by the ten biggest clonotypes.

This clonotype was seen repeatedly, ten times or more. The clone's antigen remains unknown. No base quality values were provided; no much bigger clone lies one nucleotide off. The CDR3 starts with the cysteine, ends with the phenylalanine, and has 14 residues. Only CDR3 DNA remains: 42 bases, in frame from the first base. CDR1 and CDR2 were assigned from the germline V gene (reference sequence) as MNHNY and SVGAGI. V is shortened by 7 bases, J by 6 bases, and the region joining them spans 19 bases. The origin of this receptor is a woman aged 55-70 years with primary liver carcinoma and hepatitis B virus infection. Sequencing input: liver tumor tissue from sampling region 1. According to the study, the label for this sample's cell subset or site signals: tumor region T1, superior pole. Recombination linked TRBV6-6 to TRBJ2-7; the D gene is possibly TRBD1 or TRBD2, each agreeing over 6 bases. The encoded CDR3 is CASTNRAGRGEQYF. The DNA sequence is given as TGTGCCAGCACCAACAGAGCGGGCAGGGGCGAGCAGTACTTC.